This T cell receptor (beta chain) was obtained from a study of immune cell composition in non-small cell lung cancer. Study conclusions and caveats: Smoking pack-years did not significantly correlate with tumour TCR-beta clonality. Clones >0.5% enriched in tumour were rarer in adenocarcinoma (about 35%) than squamous (approximately 80%).

The CDR3 is 14 residues long. Between the trimmed V and J ends, which lost 1 base and 5 bases, there was a span of 12 bases. Germline CDR1 reads SGHDT; CDR2 reads YYEEEE. The repertoire was sequenced with immunoSEQ multiplex PCR; TCRdb's copy has only in-frame clones and lacks some. The sample has approximately 3,700 clones; 74% are singletons. With regard to this clone: Antigen unknown.

Normal lung sampling was at least 3 cm from the tumour, as distant as possible. This rearrangement joins TRBV5-6 to TRBJ2-5, with D possibly being TRBD1 (7 bases). Source material: non-adjacent lung tissue. This receptor was obtained from a human donor with non-small cell lung cancer. The CDR3, as DNA: TGTGCCAGCAGCTTGACCAGGGGGAGGGAGACCCAGTACTTC. Translated, it gives CASSLTRGRETQYF.